The source of this T cell receptor beta chain is a study of shared T cell receptors in the human thymus. The CDR3 contains 13 residues. CDR1 is MRHNA and CDR2 is SNTAGT in the germline V gene. With V trimmed by 5 bases and J by 6 bases, 1 base remained unmatched. Only in-frame clones appear in the TCRdb table, and some are missing; sequencing was by immunoSEQ multiplex PCR. The sample consists of 700,000 or so clones, approximately 83% of them appearing once. The sample also formed part of further work on human thymus T cells. That paper states: Donors were healthy Finnish babies undergoing corrective operations for congenital heart defects. Related studies found that unrelated individuals share highly overlapping thymic repertoires.

The origin of this receptor is a girl under three years old with a congenital heart defect. Sample: thymocytes. The chain combines TRBV6-4 with TRBJ1-2, with 12 bases fitting TRBD1. In DNA, the CDR3 is TGTGCCAGCAGTCGGGACAGGGGGCATGGCTACACCTTC. Protein product: CASSRDRGHGYTF.